The source of this T cell receptor (beta chain) is a study of radiation and T cells in renal cell carcinoma. This clone was observed a handful of times. What it recognizes is unknown. Generated by immunoSEQ multiplex PCR, the TCRdb table keeps only in-frame clones and is missing some. The sample comprises about 8,400 clones, approximately 60% of which are singletons, and roughly 21% rests with the top ten. The treatment: treatment-naive control, cytoreductive nephrectomy. This renal cell carcinoma was of the clear cell type. Controls included a handful of female and approximately twelve male donors, resected 2011 to 2014. The CDR3 length is 13 residues. The germline V gene encodes CDR1 SGHDN and CDR2 FVKESK. V was cut by 0 bases and J by 6 bases, with 6 bases left in between. Study results and caveats: Irradiated tumors had higher TCR clonality than control tumors.

This sequence was found in a man aged 55 to 69 with renal cell carcinoma. The material was tumor tissue, obtained from a patient whose treatment was nephrectomy without radiotherapy. The gene calls are TRBV14 and TRBJ2-1; no definite D call. The CDR3 bases are TGTGCCAGCAGCCAAGATAACAGCAATGAGCAGTTCTTC. As protein: CASSQDNSNEQFF.